This T cell receptor beta chain was sequenced in a study of cytomegalovirus exposure and HLA in healthy donors. Overall study findings and caveats: Previously analyzed data showed that most TCR beta V segments were productive at a frequency of about 87% or about 30%.

Regarding this clone: The target antigen is unknown. The junction departs from germline at one end; a sequencing error may be responsible.

PCR primers comprised 60 Vbeta and 13 Jbeta primers. Profiling relied on immunoSEQ multiplex PCR, and the TCRdb table lists in-frame clones only, not all of them. The sample includes some 200,000 clones, around four fifths seen only once; the top ten take roughly 0.71%. CDR3 length: 13 amino acids. Germline V gene data show CDR1 as SEHNR and CDR2 as FQNEAQ (reference sequence). This receptor was taken from a boy aged 2 to 10 in good health and CMV-seronegative. The chain recombines TRBV7-9 with TRBJ1-2, with D unresolved. The sample consisted of PBMCs. In nucleotides, the CDR3 is TGTGCCAGCAGCTTAGGGCAGGAGGAAGGCTACGCCTTC. As protein: CASSLGQEEGYAF.